This entry features one TCR beta chain sequence. Antigen: not known. This sample stems from a study of a mutant IDH1 vaccine in newly diagnosed glioma. Study-wide results and limits: Pseudoprogression apparently tracked independently of changes in top peripheral T cell clonotypes.

The CDR3 spans 12 residues. V gave up 9 bases and J gave up 2 bases, with 9 bases separating them. Germline-derived CDR1 and CDR2 are LGHNT and FRNRAP. The protocol was immunoSEQ multiplex PCR, while the TCRdb copy is restricted to in-frame clones and leaves out a portion. The sample lists 40,000 or so clones, around 83% occurring once. The sample's time point: week 11, during vaccination. A 20-mer mutant IDH1 peptide at 300 ug was injected subcutaneously with topical imiquimod. The sample consisted of PBMCs, taken from a glioma patient whose treatment included an IDH1 peptide vaccine. The V call is TRBV12-5, the J call TRBJ2-3, with a weak D call TRBD1 (6 bases). The receptor was derived from a man aged 35 to 55 with glioma. CDR3 sequence: CASGQNTDTQYF. As DNA, the CDR3 is TGTGCTAGCGGACAGAACACAGATACGCAGTATTTT.